The rows below give T cell receptor beta chains drawn from one sample of a study of CD8 T cells in Susac syndrome. One entry per CDR3 protein, called by TCRdb with MiXCR from the immunoSEQ multiplex PCR reads. The sample records 120,000 to 150,000 distinct CDR3 sequences, approximately 93% being singletons. The source material was CD4+ T cells from PBMCs. All receptors come from a human donor in good health. Each CDR3 is given with its conserved first and last residue. The order of the fields is V gene, CDR3 protein.

>TRBV28
CASSSRLAGVGETQYF
>TRBV6-5
CASSVNRGTDTQYF
>TRBV15
CATSRDLLNGNIQYF
>TRBV29-1
CSVSPGQGNIQYF
>TRBV30
CAWSPDRGREAFF
>TRBV3-1
CASSPGLGRDTQYF
>TRBV19
CASGPDGTSGENEQFF
>TRBV10-1
CASGEGGQETQYF
>TRBV29-1
CSVALAVSSYEQYF
>TRBV7-9
CASSDPPSSYEQYF
>TRBV5-1
CASSSPVGIWGPDTQYF
>TRBV24-1
CATSGSTQVKTGANVLTF
>TRBV5-1
CASSLGVAGYNEQFF
>TRBV5-1
CASSWGQIQETQYF
>TRBV10-3
CAISETGQRRYF
>TRBV20-1
CSASSRDHEQFF
>TRBV5-1
CASSNTRNTGELFF
>TRBV27
CASSLGASTGELFF
>TRBV12-3/TRBV12-4
CASSSFYRGLYEQYF
>TRBV3-1
CASSQERGQVMGGYTF
>TRBV9
CASSLSGYSYEQYF
>TRBV3-1
CASSPRLGGSQQFF
>TRBV9
CASSGRLAGWGNEQFF
>TRBV29-1
CSDAIQAGVSYNEQFF
>TRBV4-2
CASSQDHISNQPQHF
>TRBV29-1
CSVLRGQTGSYEQYF
>TRBV12-3/TRBV12-4
CASSSTSGANVLTF
>TRBV6-5
CASRGYRGSSYEQYF
>TRBV19
CASSKLAGVNEQFF
>TRBV5-1
CASSGNQGGNEKLFF
>TRBV7-2
CASRPDRGLDGYTF
>TRBV18
CASSQDYSGNTIYF
>TRBV5-1
CASSLGDHTDTQYF
>TRBV12-3/TRBV12-4
CASSSRQGGSYNEQFF
>TRBV20-1
CSALATSGRTYEQYF
>TRBV5-1
CASSGTSGGDTQYF
>TRBV6-2/TRBV6-3
CASTQGSGYTF
>TRBV11-2
CASSSRDGGSTGELFF
>TRBV30
CAWSVGTGNRNEKLFF
>TRBV7-3
CASSLSNTGELFF
>TRBV12-3/TRBV12-4
CASSPRALGPNTEAFF
>TRBV27
CASRKGIHNEQFF